Each of the 23 T cell receptor beta chains below was sequenced from the same sample in a study of cytomegalovirus exposure and HLA in healthy donors. The protocol was immunoSEQ multiplex PCR, while the TCRdb copy is restricted to in-frame clones and leaves out a portion. The sample holds fewer than 300,000 clones, roughly 90% seen once. The specimen was PBMCs. These receptors were taken from a woman between 18 and 29 years old in good health and CMV-seronegative.

This sequence joins TRBV28 and TRBJ1-3, with a possible D match to TRBD1 (5 bases). There are 15 residues in the CDR3. Per the germline V gene, CDR1 is MDHEN and CDR2 is SYDVKM. Trimming took 8 bases from V and 0 from J, leaving 14 bases between them. This chain's CDR3 is CASLGFRASGNTIYF. DNA for the CDR3: TGTGCCAGCCTAGGTTTCAGGGCCTCTGGAAACACCATATATTTT.

The chain employs TRBV7-2 and TRBJ2-3; TRBD2 aligns across 8 bases. The length of the CDR3 is 14 residues. Per the germline V gene, CDR1 is SGHTA and CDR2 is FQGNSA. V lost 4 bases and J lost 4; bases outside the gene matches: 4. The CDR3 sequence is CASSSGLASDTQYF. In DNA form, the CDR3 reads TGTGCCAGCAGCTCAGGACTAGCTTCAGATACGCAGTATTTT. Variable domain in full (rest from reference TRBV7-2 and TRBJ2-3): GAGVSQSPSNKVTEKGKDVELRCDPISGHTALYWYRQSLGQGLEFLIYFQGNSAPDKSGLPSDRFSAERTGGSVSTLTIQRTQQEDSAVYLCASSSGLASDTQYFGPGTRLTVL.

The chain employs TRBV4-1 and TRBJ2-2, with unresolved D. The germline V gene has CDR1 MGHRA and CDR2 YSYEKL. V lost 1 base to trimming and J lost 5 bases, with 11 bases between them. CDR3 size: 15 residues. The CDR3 coding sequence is TGCGCCAGCAGCCAAGTGCCGGGTGGAACCGGGGAGCTGTTTTTT. It is translated as CASSQVPGGTGELFF.

The V and J genes are TRBV28 and TRBJ1-5, with no clear D. Trimming removed 1 base from V and 0 bases from J, with 13 bases in between. The CDR3 runs to 17 residues. Per germline, CDR1 MDHEN and CDR2 SYDVKM. CDR3: CASSLSWADYSNQPQHF. CDR3 DNA: TGTGCCAGCAGTTTATCTTGGGCAGACTATAGCAATCAGCCCCAGCATTTT.

CDR3 protein: CASSSRQGLEQYF. The CDR3 DNA sequence: TGTGCCAGCAGTTCGCGACAGGGACTCGAGCAGTACTTC. The V and J genes are TRBV27 and TRBJ2-7, with TRBD1 as a possible D gene (7 bases). V lost 4 bases to trimming and J lost 6 bases, with 13 bases between them. Germline assignment: CDR1 MNHEY and CDR2 SMNVEV (reference sequence). The CDR3 totals 13 residues.

V usage is TRBV28 and J usage is TRBJ2-5; D unresolved. V was trimmed by 6 bases and J by 5 bases, leaving 19 bases between them. Germline CDR1 is MDHEN and CDR2 is SYDVKM. The CDR3 is 15 amino acids. In DNA, the CDR3 is TGTGCCAGCAGGAGGCGATTACTCATTTGGGAGACCCAGTACTTC. Amino acid sequence: CASRRRLLIWETQYF. Using reference TRBV28 and TRBJ2-5 for the parts outside the CDR3, the full variable domain is DVKVTQSSRYLVKRTGEKVFLECVQDMDHENMFWYRQDPGLGLRLIYFSYDVKMKEKGDIPEGYSVSREKKERFSLILESASTNQTSMYLCASRRRLLIWETQYFGPGTRLLVL.

As regards this clone: One junction end does not reproduce the germline sequence, and a read error may be involved. The chain combines TRBV7-7 with TRBJ2-3, with 10 bases lining up with TRBD2. CDR1 and CDR2 from the germline V gene are SSHAT and FNYEAQ (reference sequence). CDR3 length: 22 amino acids. CDR3 residues: CASSSPPTEREGHSSSTDTQYF. In DNA form, the CDR3 reads TGTGCTAGCAGCTCACCCCCAACGGAGCGGGAGGGCCATTCCTCCAGCACAGATACGCAGTATTTT. The variable domain in full, completed from reference TRBV7-7 and TRBJ2-3, reads GAGVSQSPRYKVTKRGQDVTLRCDPISSHATLYWYQQALGQGPEFLTYFNYEAQPDKSGLPSDRFSAERPEGSISTLTIQRTEQRDSAMYRCASSSPPTEREGHSSSTDTQYFGPGTRLTVL.

The gene calls are TRBV28 and TRBJ1-2; 8 positions agree with TRBD1. Germline CDR1 MDHEN, CDR2 SYDVKM. The CDR3 totals 13 residues. V was pared by 9 bases and J by 4 bases, with 7 bases of the junction left unmatched. CDR3 region: CASRSGGPYGYTF. In DNA, the CDR3 is TGTGCCAGTAGATCAGGGGGCCCCTATGGCTACACCTTC.

The chain has TRBV5-1 and TRBJ2-1; D ambiguous. The ends were cut back, 0 bases at V and 2 bases at J, with 15 bases in the middle. Germline CDR1 reads SGHRS; CDR2 reads YFSETQ. CDR3 length: 17 residues. The CDR3 nucleotides are TGCGCCAGCAGCTTGGGACAAGGCAATAACGCCTACAATGAGCAGTTCTTC. This encodes CASSLGQGNNAYNEQFF.

The chain is built from TRBV6-5 and TRBJ2-2; D is perhaps TRBD2 (6 bases). Germline V CDR1 and CDR2: MNHEY, SVGAGI. Trimming shortened V by 8 bases and J by 4 bases, and 11 bases separated the two germline ends. There are 13 residues in the CDR3. Here the CDR3 DNA reads TGTGCCAGCCGGGACTCCATCACCGGGGAGCTGTTTTTT. This encodes CASRDSITGELFF.

The chain carries TRBV27 and TRBJ2-3; a possible D gene is TRBD2 (5 bases). V gave up 6 bases and J gave up 0 bases, with 22 bases separating them. The CDR3 spans 18 residues. Germline lookup yields CDR1 MNHEY and CDR2 SMNVEV (reference sequence). CDR3 sequence (DNA): TGTGCCAGCAGCCCCTTCGGGAAAATCACCAGTAGCACAGATACGCAGTATTTT. It codes for CASSPFGKITSSTDTQYF.

The V gene is TRBV6-5, the J gene TRBJ2-7, with 13 bases aligning to TRBD2. Germline V CDR1 and CDR2: MNHEY, SVGAGI. This CDR3 region has 14 residues. Trimming cost V 7 bases and J 4 bases; bases outside gene matches: 4. As DNA, the CDR3 is TGTGCCAGCACCCGGACTAGCGGGAGTTACGAGCAGTACTTC. Translated, it gives CASTRTSGSYEQYF.

CDR3 protein: CASSPAGRDEQYF. Here the CDR3 DNA reads TGTGCCAGCAGTCCAGCCGGGAGGGACGAGCAGTACTTC. The V and J genes are TRBV27 and TRBJ2-7; 8 bases match TRBD2. The ends lost 5 bases at V and 5 bases at J; junction bases unmatched: 5. This CDR3 comprises 13 residues. CDR1 is MNHEY and CDR2 is SMNVEV in the germline V gene (reference sequence).

The CDR3 spells CASSQERGGPGNTIYF. CDR3 nucleotides: TGCGCCAGCAGCCAAGAACGGGGGGGTCCTGGAAACACCATATATTTT. The J gene is TRBJ1-3, the V gene TRBV4-3, with D maybe TRBD1 (5 bases). CDR3 length: 16 amino acids. Germline CDR1 LGHNA, CDR2 YSLEER. The ends were cut back, 0 bases at V and 2 bases at J, with 11 bases in the middle.

This clone was detected only once. The chain links TRBV6-5 to TRBJ1-4; 7 positions match TRBD1. V shed 6 bases and J 0 bases; nucleotides not matched to a gene: 4. Germline-derived CDR1 and CDR2 are MNHEY and SVGAGI. The CDR3 length is 15 residues. CDR3 nucleotides: TGTGCCAGCAGCTGGGACAGCTCAACTAATGAAAAACTGTTTTTT. Translating gives CASSWDSSTNEKLFF.

This clone was counted once. This chain connects TRBV13 to TRBJ2-3; no definite D call. This CDR3 contains 17 residues. Trimming stripped 1 base from V and 2 bases from J, with 16 bases between. CDR1 is PRHDT, CDR2 FYEKMQ, per germline (reference sequence). The CDR3 bases are TGTGCCAGCAGCTTAGATGTAGCTCGTGACCCCACAGATACGCAGTATTTT. Translating it yields CASSLDVARDPTDTQYF. Full variable domain (missing parts from reference TRBV13 and TRBJ2-3): AAGVIQSPRHLIKEKRETATLKCYPIPRHDTVYWYQQGPGQDPQFLISFYEKMQSDKGSIPDRFSAQQFSDYHSELNMSSLELGDSALYFCASSLDVARDPTDTQYFGPGTRLTVL.

The genes are TRBV5-1 and TRBJ2-7; no clear D. The V gene's germline CDR1 is SGHRS and CDR2 YFSETQ. CDR3 length: 15 amino acids. Trimming took off 0 bases at V and 1 base at J, with 11 bases between the two ends. CDR3 bases: TGCGCCAGCAGCTTGGATCTAGATCATTCCTACGAGCAGTACTTC. Its protein product is CASSLDLDHSYEQYF.

The chain uses TRBV7-2 and TRBJ2-7; TRBD2 might be the D (6 bases). The CDR3 extends over 14 amino acids. V lost 5 bases and J 2 bases, leaving 13 bases between the germline ends. Germline CDR1 SGHTA, CDR2 FQGNSA. The CDR3 protein is CASSPGTPPYEQYF. In DNA, the CDR3 is TGTGCCAGCAGCCCTGGGACTCCCCCCTACGAGCAGTACTTC. The whole variable domain, remainder taken from reference TRBV7-2 and TRBJ2-7, is GAGVSQSPSNKVTEKGKDVELRCDPISGHTALYWYRQSLGQGLEFLIYFQGNSAPDKSGLPSDRFSAERTGGSVSTLTIQRTQQEDSAVYLCASSPGTPPYEQYFGPGTRLTVT.

The V and J genes are TRBV6-5 and TRBJ2-3; D call uncertain. The ends were cut back, 7 bases at V and 1 base at J, with 15 bases in the middle. The length of the CDR3 is 15 residues. Germline V CDR1 and CDR2: MNHEY, SVGAGI. The CDR3 sequence: CASTAVAERTDTQYF. The CDR3 region has the DNA TGTGCCAGCACTGCGGTAGCTGAACGCACAGATACGCAGTATTTT.

The CDR3 loop reads CASSEVKKIGDTQYF. CDR3 in DNA: TGTGCCAGCAGTGAGGTCAAAAAAATCGGAGATACGCAGTATTTT. This chain joins TRBV6-1 and TRBJ2-3; unclear D gene. V dropped 3 bases and J dropped 5 bases, with 15 bases sitting between them. The germline V gene encodes CDR1 MNHNS and CDR2 SASEGT. This CDR3 has 15 amino acids.

CDR3 amino acids: CASSSRVFDTGELFF. DNA of the CDR3: TGCGCCAGCAGCTCCAGGGTTTTCGACACCGGGGAGCTGTTTTTT. This rearrangement joins TRBV5-1 to TRBJ2-2; tentative D call: TRBD1 (5 bases). The CDR3 runs to 15 residues. V lost 3 bases and J 3 bases, leaving 12 bases between the germline ends. CDR1 is SGHRS and CDR2 is YFSETQ in the germline V gene.

This CDR3 is CASSWAGTPNTGELFF. CDR3 DNA: TGTGCCAGCAGCTGGGCCGGGACACCGAACACCGGGGAGCTGTTTTTT. The V call is TRBV5-4, the J call TRBJ2-2, with a possible D match to TRBD1 (6 bases). Trimming took off 3 bases at V and 0 bases at J, with 12 bases between the two ends. The CDR3 consists of 16 residues. Germline loops: CDR1 SGHNT, CDR2 YYREEE (reference sequence).

The chain uses TRBV20-1 and TRBJ1-2; 7 nucleotides match TRBD1. The CDR3 length is 11 residues. V was clipped by 6 bases and J by 5 bases; unmatched bases: 3. The germline CDR1 and CDR2 sequences are DFQATT and SNEGSKA (reference sequence). The CDR3 coding sequence is TGCAGTGCAACGACAGGGTATGGCTACACCTTC. It encodes CSATTGYGYTF.